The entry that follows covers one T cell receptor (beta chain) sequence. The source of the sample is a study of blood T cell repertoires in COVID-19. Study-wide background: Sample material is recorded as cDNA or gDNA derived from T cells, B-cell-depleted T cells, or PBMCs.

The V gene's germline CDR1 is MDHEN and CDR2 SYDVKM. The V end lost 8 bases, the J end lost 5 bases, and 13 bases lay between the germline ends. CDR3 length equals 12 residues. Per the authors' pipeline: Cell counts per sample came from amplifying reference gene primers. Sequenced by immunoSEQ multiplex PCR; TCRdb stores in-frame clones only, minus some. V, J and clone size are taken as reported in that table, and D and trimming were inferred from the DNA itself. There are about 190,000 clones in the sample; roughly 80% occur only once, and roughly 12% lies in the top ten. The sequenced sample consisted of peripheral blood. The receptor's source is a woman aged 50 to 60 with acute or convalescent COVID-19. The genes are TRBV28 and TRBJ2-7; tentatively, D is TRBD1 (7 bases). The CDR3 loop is CASSTGRNEQYF. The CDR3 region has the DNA TGTGCCAGCTCGACAGGGAGGAACGAGCAGTACTTC.